Each of the 13 T cell receptor beta chains below was sequenced from the same sample in a study of blood T cell repertoires in COVID-19. Profiling relied on immunoSEQ multiplex PCR, and the TCRdb table lists in-frame clones only, not all of them. The sample has fewer than 200,000 clones; under 85% are singletons. The sequenced sample was PBMCs or T cells enriched from blood (not recorded which). The source is a man aged 45-65 years who had recovered from COVID-19.

J is TRBJ1-2 and V is TRBV10-3; no clear D. V was trimmed by 0 bases and J by 8 bases, leaving 19 bases between them. Germline V lookup: CDR1 ENHRY, CDR2 SYGVKD. The CDR3 totals 16 residues. CDR3 amino acids: CAISESGNGVTGGYTF. As DNA, the CDR3 is TGTGCCATCAGTGAGTCAGGAAACGGAGTCACGGGGGGCTACACCTTC.

The chain uses TRBV27 and TRBJ2-1; TRBD2 agrees at 8 bases. Per germline, CDR1 MNHEY and CDR2 SMNVEV (reference sequence). Trimming took 5 bases from V and 4 from J; bases not matched to a gene: 7. This CDR3 contains 15 residues. Here the CDR3 reads CASSPLPGGYNEQFF. The CDR3 nucleotides are TGTGCCAGCAGTCCACTTCCGGGGGGGTACAATGAGCAGTTCTTC.

The chain has TRBV9 and TRBJ2-7, with D maybe TRBD1 (6 bases). Germline V lookup: CDR1 SGDLS, CDR2 YYNGEE. V dropped 0 bases and J dropped 7 bases, with 14 bases sitting between them. The length of the CDR3 is 14 residues. CDR3 in amino acids: CASSVVALQGEQYF. DNA for the CDR3: TGTGCCAGCAGCGTAGTGGCCTTACAGGGTGAGCAGTACTTC.

This clone was counted a few times. The chain carries TRBV5-4 and TRBJ1-6; 9 bases line up with TRBD1. Germline values: CDR1 SGHNT, CDR2 YYREEE (reference sequence). The CDR3 is made up of 14 amino acids. J gave up 10 bases and V 5 bases, and 7 bases lay outside the gene matches. CDR3 DNA sequence: TGTGCCAGCAGACTGGACAGGGGTGAGTCACCCCTCCACTTT. Translating it yields CASRLDRGESPLHF.

The chain links TRBV9 to TRBJ1-3, with no clear D. V lost 2 bases and J lost 0, with 6 bases in between. The CDR3 is 14 residues long. Germline V gene data show CDR1 as SGDLS and CDR2 as YYNGEE. For the CDR3, the DNA is TGTGCCAGCAGCGTTAGCCTCTCTGGAAACACCATATATTTT. Translated: CASSVSLSGNTIYF.

The chain carries TRBV27 and TRBJ1-1; 7 positions agree with TRBD1. Trimming removed 2 bases from V and 6 bases from J; junction bases left unmatched: 3. CDR1 is MNHEY and CDR2 is SMNVEV in the germline V gene (reference sequence). The CDR3 length is 13 residues. The CDR3 coding sequence is TGTGCCAGCAGTTTAAGACAGGGATCTGAAGCTTTCTTT. Translated, it gives CASSLRQGSEAFF.

The chain combines TRBV30 with TRBJ2-7, with 7 bases lining up with TRBD1. Germline V gene lookup returns CDR1 GTSNPN and CDR2 SVGIG (reference sequence). V dropped 5 bases and J dropped 3; count of bases not matched to a gene: 7. CDR3 length: 13 amino acids. CDR3 DNA: TGTGCCTGGGCGTTGGGACAGAACTACGAGCAGTACTTC. Protein: CAWALGQNYEQYF.

The chain links TRBV28 to TRBJ1-6; 7 nucleotides line up with TRBD1. The CDR3 is 15 residues long. Germline-derived CDR1 and CDR2 are MDHEN and SYDVKM. J was trimmed by 8 bases and V by 5 bases; bases with no gene match: 9. Here the CDR3 reads CASSLPQGSHSPLHF. The CDR3 DNA is TGTGCCAGCAGTCTACCACAGGGGAGCCATTCACCCCTCCACTTT.

A word on this clone: Other nucleotide sequences from this sample produce the same CDR3. The chain couples TRBV18 to TRBJ1-6; TRBD1 aligns across 12 bases. Germline V gives CDR1 KGHSH, CDR2 LQKENI. The CDR3 has 15 residues. With V trimmed by 2 bases and J by 9 bases, 2 bases remained unmatched. The CDR3 loop is CASSPGTGGSSPLHF. The DNA for the CDR3 is TGTGCCAGCTCACCAGGGACAGGGGGCTCTTCACCCCTCCACTTT.

This chain connects TRBV7-9 to TRBJ2-2; 9 positions match TRBD1. J gave up 3 bases and V 3 bases, and 8 bases lay outside the gene matches. Per the germline V gene, CDR1 is SEHNR and CDR2 is FQNEAQ (reference sequence). CDR3 length equals 17 residues. As DNA, the CDR3 is TGTGCCAGCAGCTTCAGTCTCGGGGACAGGGACACCGGGGAGCTGTTTTTT. This gives the protein CASSFSLGDRDTGELFF. Complete variable domain (other parts from reference TRBV7-9 and TRBJ2-2): DTGVSQNPRHKITKRGQNVTFRCDPISEHNRLYWYRQTLGQGPEFLTYFQNEAQLEKSRLLSDRFSAERPKGSFSTLEIQRTEQGDSAMYLCASSFSLGDRDTGELFFGEGSRLTVL.

This sequence joins TRBV5-1 and TRBJ2-7, with no clear D. V was cut by 3 bases and J by 2 bases, with 6 bases left in between. Germline-derived CDR1 and CDR2 are SGHRS and YFSETQ. The CDR3 contains 12 residues. CDR3 nucleotides: TGCGCCAGCAGCTCAGTGACCTACGAGCAGTACTTC. Its translation: CASSSVTYEQYF.

V gene TRBV10-3 combines with J gene TRBJ1-1; 7 nucleotides agree with TRBD1. J lost 1 base, V lost 2 bases, and 4 bases had no gene match. This CDR3 comprises 15 residues. CDR1 ENHRY and CDR2 SYGVKD come from the germline V gene. CDR3 in DNA: TGTGCCATCAGTGAGAACAGGGGCTCGAACACTGAAGCTTTCTTT. It encodes CAISENRGSNTEAFF.

This chain uses TRBV14 with TRBJ2-1; 9 bases map to TRBD2. Germline V gene lookup returns CDR1 SGHDN and CDR2 FVKESK. V was pared by 4 bases and J by 12 bases, with 19 bases of the junction left unmatched. The CDR3 length is 17 residues. For the CDR3, the DNA is TGTGCCAGCAGCCCCTTAGGGATCGGGACTAGCCCACTTATGCAGTTCTTC. As protein: CASSPLGIGTSPLMQFF.